The T cell receptor beta chain described here comes from a study of blood T cell repertoires in COVID-19. Study overall: PBMCs, B-cell-depleted T cells, or T cells provided the cDNA or gDNA that made up the material.

V was shortened by 1 base and J by 5 bases, with 11 bases between the two germline ends. Per germline, CDR1 SGHAT and CDR2 FQNNGV. The CDR3 consists of 14 residues. Study processing details: Researchers report that nucleated cell counts were estimated from reference gene primer amplification. Some clones are missing from TCRdb's copy, which holds only in-frame ones; the method was immunoSEQ multiplex PCR. V, J and clone size are taken as reported in that table, and D and trimming were inferred from the DNA itself. This sample has more than 200,000 clones, with about 84% found just once. This sequence originates from a man aged 30-40 years with acute COVID-19. The chain couples TRBV11-2 to TRBJ2-5, with a weak D call TRBD2 (6 bases). The sample taken for sequencing was PBMCs or T cells enriched from blood (not recorded which). The CDR3 loop is CASSLVSGGETQYF. The CDR3 DNA reads TGTGCCAGCAGCTTAGTCTCCGGGGGTGAGACCCAGTACTTC.